The rows below give T cell receptor beta chains drawn from one sample of a study of T cells in localized non-small cell lung cancer. Clones were read by immunoSEQ multiplex PCR, and TCRdb kept only the in-frame ones, dropping some. This sample has over 45,000 clones; approximately 80% occur once, and the top ten carry 17%. Material: peripheral blood, obtained before any cancer treatment. The source is a man aged 40 to 69 with stage I squamous cell lung carcinoma. Each CDR3 is given with its conserved first and last residue. Fields, in order: D gene, J gene, clone size, V gene, CDR3 protein, CDR3 DNA. A D gene is named only where the DNA matches it firmly. Clone size, where shown, is once, few, many, or a class for clones that have expanded.

NA TRBJ2-2 NA TRBV19 CASSIPPGRTHGELFF TGTGCCAGTAGTATACCCCCCGGTAGGACCCACGGGGAGCTGTTTTTT
TRBD1 TRBJ1-1 NA TRBV19 CASSKERQGRAFF TGTGCCAGCTCTAAAGAAAGACAGGGACGTGCTTTCTTT
NA TRBJ1-6 NA TRBV7-3 CASSLSAGSNSPLHF TGTGCCAGCAGCCTATCGGCTGGCAGTAATTCACCCCTCCACTTT
TRBD1 TRBJ1-6 NA TRBV6-5 CASARGQYNSPLHF TGTGCCAGCGCCAGGGGGCAGTATAATTCACCCCTCCACTTT
NA TRBJ1-5 NA TRBV30 CAWSPMDTPYSNQPQHF TGTGCCTGGAGTCCGATGGACACCCCATATAGCAATCAGCCCCAGCATTTT
NA TRBJ2-2 NA TRBV27 CASSLSITPGGTGELFF TGTGCCAGCAGTTTATCGATCACCCCCGGTGGCACCGGGGAGCTGTTTTTT
TRBD1 TRBJ1-6 NA TRBV30 CAWQRQGLSPLHF TGTGCCTGGCAGAGACAGGGCCTATCACCCCTCCACTTT
NA TRBJ1-1 NA TRBV19 CASSGRWNTEAFF TGTGCCAGTAGTGGACGTTGGAACACTGAAGCTTTCTTT
NA TRBJ2-2 NA TRBV18 CASSQKPVREYDTGELFF TGTGCCAGCTCACAGAAGCCCGTGAGGGAGTATGACACCGGGGAGCTGTTTTTT
NA TRBJ2-6 once TRBV4-1 CASSQVDMAGANVLTF TGCGCCAGCAGCCAGGTTGACATGGCTGGGGCCAACGTCCTGACTTTC
NA TRBJ2-7 NA TRBV30 CAWSVLGYYEQYF TGTGCCTGGAGTGTACTTGGATATTACGAGCAGTACTTC
NA TRBJ1-6 NA TRBV5-4 CASNRWTQNSPLHF TGTGCCAGCAACAGGTGGACACAGAATTCACCCCTCCACTTT
NA TRBJ1-1 NA TRBV2 CASMGGRYTEAFF TGTGCCAGCATGGGAGGACGGTACACTGAAGCTTTCTTT
NA TRBJ2-1 NA TRBV11-3 CASSLGGRSSYNEQFF TGTGCCAGCAGCTTAGGAGGACGGAGCTCCTACAATGAGCAGTTCTTC
NA TRBJ2-5 NA TRBV4-3 CTSSQGDVKTQYF TGCACCAGCAGCCAAGGAGATGTGAAGACCCAGTACTTC
NA TRBJ1-1 once TRBV7-6 CASRSGTTEAFF TGTGCCAGCAGGTCAGGGACCACTGAAGCTTTCTTT
TRBD1 TRBJ2-3 NA TRBV18 CASSPPDRDTDTQYF TGTGCCAGCTCACCGCCGGACAGGGACACAGATACGCAGTATTTT
NA TRBJ1-2 NA TRBV12-5 CASGSQTDYGYTF TGTGCTAGTGGTTCACAGACCGACTATGGCTACACCTTC
NA TRBJ2-2 NA TRBV2 CASRGLRKEGELFF TGTGCCAGCAGGGGACTCCGAAAGGAGGGGGAGCTGTTTTTT
TRBD1 TRBJ2-3 NA TRBV18 CASSDGGQGTDTQYF TGTGCCAGCTCAGACGGAGGACAGGGGACAGATACGCAGTATTTT
NA TRBJ1-5 NA TRBV4-1 CASSQDLTVNQPQHF TGCGCCAGCAGCCAAGATTTGACAGTGAATCAGCCCCAGCATTTT
NA TRBJ2-3 NA TRBV6-1 CASSERGASTDTQYF TGTGCCAGCAGTGAACGGGGGGCTAGCACAGATACGCAGTATTTT
TRBD2 TRBJ2-7 NA TRBV28 CASSLLAGYEQYF TGTGCCAGCAGTTTGCTAGCGGGCTACGAGCAGTACTTC
TRBD2 TRBJ2-1 NA TRBV4-3 CASSQDAGGSLYNEQFF TGCGCCAGCAGCCAAGACGCCGGGGGGAGCCTTTACAATGAGCAGTTCTTC
NA TRBJ1-1 NA TRBV11-3 CASSLDSARDEAFF TGTGCCAGCAGCTTAGATTCTGCCCGGGATGAAGCTTTCTTT
TRBD1 TRBJ2-2 medium-sized TRBV9 CASSVRQGIGTGELFF TGTGCCAGCAGCGTCCGACAGGGGATCGGCACCGGGGAGCTGTTTTTT
NA TRBJ2-3 few TRBV5-4 CASSVPGLGTDTQYF TGTGCCAGCAGCGTCCCAGGGTTGGGCACAGATACGCAGTATTTT
NA TRBJ2-2 NA TRBV2 CASSETYHRELFF TGTGCCAGCAGTGAGACCTACCACAGGGAGCTGTTTTTT
TRBD2 TRBJ2-2 NA TRBV7-6 CASSRGGAFTGELFF TGTGCCAGCAGCCGCGGGGGGGCCTTCACCGGGGAGCTGTTTTTT
TRBD2 TRBJ2-5 NA TRBV2 CASREASGGPLYF TGTGCCAGCCGGGAAGCTAGCGGGGGCCCCTTGTACTTC
NA TRBJ1-2 NA TRBV6-5 CASSYFVPYGYTF TGTGCCAGCAGTTACTTCGTGCCCTATGGCTACACCTTC
TRBD1 TRBJ2-7 once TRBV28 CASSPGQGYEQYF TGTGCCAGCAGTCCGGGACAGGGCTACGAGCAGTACTTC
NA TRBJ2-7 NA TRBV2 CASSEGSSYEQYF TGTGCCAGCAGTGAAGGGTCCTCCTACGAGCAGTACTTC
NA TRBJ2-1 NA TRBV29-1 CSVEGFNEQFF TGCAGCGTTGAAGGGTTTAATGAGCAGTTCTTC
TRBD2 TRBJ2-6 NA TRBV7-3 CASSLLAGGMRSSGANVLTF TGTGCCAGCAGCTTACTAGCGGGGGGGATGCGATCTTCTGGGGCCAACGTCCTGACTTTC
NA TRBJ1-5 NA TRBV4-1 CASSQAGRGSNQPQHF TGCGCCAGCAGCCAAGCGGGCAGGGGAAGCAATCAGCCCCAGCATTTT
TRBD2 TRBJ2-5 NA TRBV28 CASSTTGAGGWEQYF TGTGCCAGCAGTACCACGGGTGCGGGGGGTTGGGAGCAGTACTTC
NA TRBJ1-1 NA TRBV10-3 CAISEGRVTEAFF TGTGCCATCAGTGAGGGGAGGGTGACTGAAGCTTTCTTT
TRBD2 TRBJ2-7 NA TRBV6-5 CASRQTSGGHQGQYF TGTGCCAGCAGACAGACTAGCGGGGGCCACCAGGGGCAGTACTTC
NA TRBJ1-1 NA TRBV20-1 CSASRTEAFF TGCAGTGCTAGCCGGACTGAAGCTTTCTTT
NA TRBJ2-3 NA TRBV10-3 CAISEGRKDSSTDTQYF TGTGCCATCAGTGAGGGAAGGAAGGATTCTAGCACAGATACGCAGTATTTT
NA TRBJ2-7 NA TRBV6-1 CASGDEIYEQYF TGTGCCAGCGGAGACGAAATCTACGAGCAGTACTTC
NA TRBJ2-6 few TRBV5-1 CASSLVGSSGANVLTF TGCGCCAGCAGCTTGGTCGGCAGCTCTGGGGCCAACGTCCTGACTTTC
NA TRBJ1-6 NA TRBV7-9 CASSLDGTPLHF TGTGCCAGCAGCTTGGACGGAACACCCCTCCACTTT